This TCR beta chain comes out of a study of blood T cell repertoires in COVID-19. Sequencing used immunoSEQ multiplex PCR; TCRdb keeps in-frame clones, though not all of them. The data contain roughly 230,000 clones, about 84% of them seen just once; the ten biggest clones take up roughly 8%. The TCR originated in a woman of 80 years or more with acute or convalescent COVID-19. The sample was peripheral blood.

CDR3 sequence reads: CASSTPIAGSYEQYF. The CDR3 coding sequence is TGTGCCAGCAGTACTCCTATCGCAGGGTCCTACGAGCAGTACTTC. V is TRBV5-6 and J is TRBJ2-7, with a possible D match to TRBD1 (5 bases). The germline V gene encodes CDR1 SGHDT and CDR2 YYEEEE. This CDR3 region has 15 residues. Deletions cut 5 bases from V and 1 base from J, with 16 bases between.